Below are 27 T cell receptor beta chains sequenced from a single sample in a study of OX40 agonist ivuxolimab in advanced cancers. This table comes from immunoSEQ multiplex PCR, and its TCRdb copy is limited to in-frame clones, with some not included. Seen here are about 38,000 clones, more than 60% observed once, and the top ten hold around 12%. The material was CD4+ or CD8+ T cells sorted from blood, obtained in a trial of the OX40 agonist ivuxolimab. These receptors came from an adult with an advanced solid tumor such as melanoma, head and neck, liver or kidney cancer.

This chain joins TRBV10-2 and TRBJ1-5, with D possibly TRBD1 on 5 matching bases. Germline values: CDR1 WSHSY, CDR2 SAAADI. The V and J ends lost 3 bases and 2 bases respectively, with 8 bases between them. CDR3 length: 14 amino acids. DNA for the CDR3: TGCGCCAGCAGTGACCAGGGAGGCAATCAGCCCCAGCATTTT. Amino acids: CASSDQGGNQPQHF.

This clone was seen only once. V gene TRBV11-3 combines with J gene TRBJ2-2; D is perhaps TRBD2 (5 bases). V was trimmed by 0 bases and J by 5 bases, leaving 7 bases between them. This CDR3 has 14 amino acids. Germline assignment: CDR1 SGHNT and CDR2 YENEEA. The CDR3 spells CASSLETGTGELFF. CDR3 DNA: TGTGCCAGCAGCTTAGAAACGGGGACCGGGGAGCTGTTTTTT.

The J gene is TRBJ2-1, the V gene TRBV23-1; TRBD1 matches 8 bases. TRBV23-1 is identified as an open reading frame with a role that is uncertain. This CDR3 has 16 amino acids. J was trimmed by 1 base and V by 1 base; bases with no gene match: 3. The CDR3 region has the DNA TGCGCCAGCAGTCAATTGCACAGGGGGTCCTACAATGAGCAGTTCTTC. It is translated as CASSQLHRGSYNEQFF.

The chain employs TRBV4-1 and TRBJ2-7; D unclear. Per germline, CDR1 MGHRA and CDR2 YSYEKL. The CDR3 extends over 15 amino acids. Trimming cost V 1 base and J 4 bases, with 14 bases left between them. CDR3 DNA sequence: TGCGCCAGCAGCCAAGGTCTCTCCTTCGAGTACGAGCAGTACTTC. Translation: CASSQGLSFEYEQYF.

This sequence joins TRBV11-3 and TRBJ2-2; D gene uncertain. Germline-derived CDR1 and CDR2 are SGHNT and YENEEA. Trimming removed 5 bases at V and 7 bases at J, with 14 bases between. There are 14 residues in the CDR3. Here the CDR3 reads CASSPDPGVGELFF. CDR3 DNA sequence: TGTGCCAGCAGCCCGGACCCTGGAGTCGGGGAGCTGTTTTTT.

This chain connects TRBV9 to TRBJ2-7; 10 bases fit TRBD1. Looked up from germline, CDR1 is SGDLS and CDR2 is YYNGEE. The CDR3 is 14 residues long. Unmatched junction bases numbered 7, after V lost 3 bases and J lost 7 bases. Written as DNA, the CDR3 is TGTGCCAGCAGCGCTAGACAGGGGGCTAAAGAGCAGTACTTC. This sequence encodes CASSARQGAKEQYF.

The chain joins TRBV7-9 to TRBJ2-2; either TRBD1 or TRBD2 may supply D (5 bases each). Per the germline V gene, CDR1 is SEHNR and CDR2 is FQNEAQ (reference sequence). V lost 4 bases, J lost 6 bases, and 21 bases lay in between. The CDR3 is made up of 17 amino acids. The CDR3 DNA follows: TGTGCCAGCAGCTCCGCTTCCGGGAAAAGAGGGGCCGGGGAGCTGTTTTTT. The encoded protein is CASSSASGKRGAGELFF. The complete variable domain, with remaining parts taken from reference TRBV7-9 and TRBJ2-2, reads DTGVSQNPRHKITKRGQNVTFRCDPISEHNRLYWYRQTLGQGPEFLTYFQNEAQLEKSRLLSDRFSAERPKGSFSTLEIQRTEQGDSAMYLCASSSASGKRGAGELFFGEGSRLTVL.

The chain carries TRBV5-1 and TRBJ2-7, with D tentatively TRBD1 (7 bases). The germline V and J ends were trimmed by 5 bases and 7 bases, with 19 bases remaining between them. The CDR3 extends over 14 amino acids. CDR1 and CDR2 (germline): SGHRS, YFSETQ. CDR3 in amino acids: CASREGAQVEEQYF. DNA for the CDR3: TGCGCCAGCAGGGAGGGGGCGCAAGTGGAAGAGCAGTACTTC. Full variable domain (outside the CDR3, taken from reference TRBV5-1 and TRBJ2-7): KAGVTQTPRYLIKTRGQQVTLSCSPISGHRSVSWYQQTPGQGLQFLFEYFSETQRNKGNFPGRFSGRQFSNSRSEMNVSTLELGDSALYLCASREGAQVEEQYFGPGTRLTVT.

This rearrangement joins TRBV5-4 to TRBJ2-3; D not resolved. This CDR3 comprises 14 residues. Trimming removed 1 base from V and 2 bases from J, with 8 bases in between. The V gene's germline CDR1 is SGHNT and CDR2 YYREEE (reference sequence). CDR3 sequence: CASSLQASTDTQYF. For the CDR3, the DNA is TGTGCCAGCAGCTTGCAGGCCTCCACAGATACGCAGTATTTT.

V and J are TRBV14 and TRBJ1-1; no firm D call. The V end was cut by 3 bases, the J end by 7 bases, with 12 bases between. Germline CDR1 SGHDN, CDR2 FVKESK. This CDR3 has 13 amino acids. The CDR3 coding sequence is TGTGCCAGCAGCCAGGTTCAACTGGGTGAAGCTTTCTTT. Encoded protein: CASSQVQLGEAFF.

V and J are TRBV5-1 and TRBJ2-5; TRBD1 might be the D (5 bases). Germline V gene lookup returns CDR1 SGHRS and CDR2 YFSETQ. The ends were cut back, 2 bases at V and 3 bases at J, with 11 bases in the middle. The CDR3 has 14 residues. The CDR3 is CASSLGQGKETQYF. CDR3 DNA: TGCGCCAGCAGCTTAGGCCAGGGTAAAGAGACCCAGTACTTC.

This clone was seen once. The chain couples TRBV29-1 to TRBJ2-6; tentatively, D is TRBD1 (7 bases). The germline gives CDR1 SQVTM, CDR2 ANQGSEA. Deletions cut 0 bases from V and 2 bases from J, with 20 bases between. The CDR3 contains 19 residues. CDR3: CSVEDLSAQGGAGANVLTF. DNA of the CDR3: TGCAGCGTTGAAGATCTCTCGGCGCAGGGGGGCGCTGGGGCCAACGTCCTGACTTTC.

The rearrangement links TRBV11-2 to TRBJ1-2; D is possibly TRBD1 (5 bases). The CDR3 covers 13 residues. Germline CDR1 SGHAT, CDR2 FQNNGV. With 2 bases removed from V and 7 bases from J, the gap between germline ends came to 11 bases. CDR3 sequence reads: CASSLTGDRGYTF. The CDR3 DNA reads TGTGCCAGCAGCTTAACGGGGGATCGTGGCTACACCTTC.

The genes are TRBV19 and TRBJ1-5; D might be TRBD1 (5 bases). Trimming took 3 bases from V and 1 from J, leaving 10 bases between them. Germline values: CDR1 LNHDA, CDR2 SQIVND (reference sequence). This CDR3 has 15 amino acids. CDR3 sequence (DNA): TGTGCCAGTAGTATCGGAACAGGCAGCAATCAGCCCCAGCATTTT. It is translated as CASSIGTGSNQPQHF.

The chain recombines TRBV29-1 with TRBJ1-2; weak D call: TRBD1 (5 bases). The V gene lost 6 bases and the J gene lost 8 bases, with 13 bases spanning the gap. CDR1 and CDR2 (germline): SQVTM, ANQGSEA. This CDR3 comprises 11 residues. The CDR3 loop is CSVGTDGGYTF. The CDR3 bases are TGCAGCGTCGGGACGGACGGGGGCTACACCTTC.

As for this clone: The germline gene is not matched at one end of the junction; a read error may be the cause. The rearrangement joins TRBV6-1 to TRBJ1-5, with D unresolved. Germline V gene sequence: CDR1 MNHNS, CDR2 SASEGT. This CDR3 spans 17 amino acids. CDR3 nucleotide sequence: TGTGCCAGCAGTGAATTCCCACCCGCCAGCAGCAGTCAGCCCCAGCATTTT. Protein: CASSEFPPASSSQPQHF.

V and J are TRBV27 and TRBJ1-2; D uncertain. V was trimmed by 6 bases and J by 3 bases, leaving 8 bases between them. Germline V CDR1 and CDR2: MNHEY, SMNVEV (reference sequence). The CDR3 extends over 12 amino acids. CDR3 DNA: TGTGCCAGCAGCTCAGATTACTATGGCTACACCTTC. This encodes CASSSDYYGYTF.

The chain links TRBV27 to TRBJ2-2; TRBD1 matches at 9 bases. CDR1 and CDR2 (germline): MNHEY, SMNVEV (reference sequence). Trimming cost V 10 bases and J 4 bases; bases outside gene matches: 10. This CDR3 spans 15 amino acids. Here the CDR3 reads CATSSRTGVTGELFF. DNA of the CDR3: TGTGCCACCTCATCTAGGACAGGGGTCACCGGGGAGCTGTTTTTT.

The rearrangement joins TRBV4-3 to TRBJ1-1, with 7 positions matching TRBD1. With V trimmed by 4 bases and J by 1 base, 6 bases remained unmatched. The CDR3 consists of 15 residues. Germline lookup yields CDR1 LGHNA and CDR2 YSLEER. The CDR3 is CASSLGRGPNTEAFF. CDR3 nucleotide sequence: TGCGCCAGCAGCCTAGGGAGGGGGCCGAACACTGAAGCTTTCTTT.

The gene calls are TRBV9 and TRBJ2-3; possibly TRBD2 for D (6 bases). The CDR3 is made up of 14 amino acids. Trimming took off 0 bases at V and 6 bases at J, with 11 bases between the two ends. Germline V gene sequence: CDR1 SGDLS, CDR2 YYNGEE. The CDR3 spells CASSVAGAGDTQYF. The CDR3 DNA sequence: TGTGCCAGCAGCGTAGCTGGGGCGGGGGATACGCAGTATTTT.

V is TRBV2 and J is TRBJ2-7, with 11 bases lining up with TRBD1. The CDR3 is made up of 13 amino acids. Germline-derived CDR1 and CDR2 are SNHLY and FYNNEI. Losses at the gene ends were 6 bases for V and 7 bases for J; bases not matched to a gene: 5. The CDR3, as DNA: TGTGCCAGCAGCGGACAGGGGGCAGGGGAGCAGTACTTC. This codes for CASSGQGAGEQYF.

This clone was seen only once. This chain links TRBV7-2 with TRBJ2-3; 8 nucleotides match TRBD2. The CDR3 runs to 18 residues. Germline CDR1 is SGHTA and CDR2 is FQGNSA. Trimming at V came to 4 bases and at J to 0 bases, leaving 12 bases not matched to a gene. The CDR3 is CASSSNLAGGLSTDTQYF. CDR3 DNA sequence: TGTGCCAGCAGCTCTAACCTAGCGGGTGGGTTAAGCACAGATACGCAGTATTTT. The full variable domain, completed using reference TRBV7-2 and TRBJ2-3, is GAGVSQSPSNKVTEKGKDVELRCDPISGHTALYWYRQSLGQGLEFLIYFQGNSAPDKSGLPSDRFSAERTGGSVSTLTIQRTQQEDSAVYLCASSSNLAGGLSTDTQYFGPGTRLTVL.

This clone was observed once. The chain joins TRBV27 to TRBJ2-7, with 13 bases lining up with TRBD2. The CDR3 runs to 15 residues. J was trimmed by 2 bases and V by 7 bases; bases with no gene match: 5. Germline CDR1 is MNHEY and CDR2 is SMNVEV (reference sequence). As DNA, the CDR3 is TGTGCCAGCACCCGACTAGCGGGAGGACCCTACGAGCAGTACTTC. Its translation: CASTRLAGGPYEQYF.

The chain links TRBV7-8 to TRBJ2-2; tentatively, D is TRBD2 (5 bases). CDR3 length: 15 amino acids. Looked up from germline, CDR1 is SGHVS and CDR2 is FQNEAQ. Trimming removed 3 bases from V and 3 bases from J, with 11 bases in between. The CDR3 DNA reads TGTGCCAGCAGCTTCTCGGGAAGGGACACCGGGGAGCTGTTTTTT. Translated, it gives CASSFSGRDTGELFF.

This sequence joins TRBV7-9 and TRBJ1-1; D remains ambiguous. This CDR3 has 13 amino acids. The germline gives CDR1 SEHNR, CDR2 FQNEAQ (reference sequence). The ends were cut back, 1 base at V and 4 bases at J, with 7 bases in the middle. CDR3 region: CASSLGVGTEAFF. The CDR3 DNA is TGTGCCAGCAGCTTAGGGGTGGGCACTGAAGCTTTCTTT.

CDR3 in amino acids: CASSVVGQGTREDTGELFF. CDR3 in DNA: TGTGCCAGCAGCGTAGTGGGACAGGGGACGAGGGAGGACACCGGGGAGCTGTTTTTT. This chain connects TRBV9 to TRBJ2-2; 10 nucleotides line up with TRBD1. V trimming: 0 bases; J trimming: 3 bases; junction bases outside the gene matches: 11. Germline V gene sequence: CDR1 SGDLS, CDR2 YYNGEE. CDR3 length equals 19 residues.

The rearrangement joins TRBV11-1 to TRBJ1-1; D not resolved. Germline V CDR1 and CDR2: SGHAT, FQDESV (reference sequence). Trimming left V 2 bases short and J 2 bases short, with 6 bases between. The CDR3 extends over 13 amino acids. The CDR3 loop is CASSLWRNTEAFF. CDR3 sequence (DNA): TGTGCCAGCAGCTTATGGCGTAACACTGAAGCTTTCTTT. The full variable domain, its missing parts supplied by reference TRBV11-1 and TRBJ1-1, is EAEVAQSPRYKITEKSQAVAFWCDPISGHATLYWYRQILGQGPELLVQFQDESVVDDSQLPKDRFSAERLKGVDSTLKIQPAELGDSAMYLCASSLWRNTEAFFGQGTRLTVV.